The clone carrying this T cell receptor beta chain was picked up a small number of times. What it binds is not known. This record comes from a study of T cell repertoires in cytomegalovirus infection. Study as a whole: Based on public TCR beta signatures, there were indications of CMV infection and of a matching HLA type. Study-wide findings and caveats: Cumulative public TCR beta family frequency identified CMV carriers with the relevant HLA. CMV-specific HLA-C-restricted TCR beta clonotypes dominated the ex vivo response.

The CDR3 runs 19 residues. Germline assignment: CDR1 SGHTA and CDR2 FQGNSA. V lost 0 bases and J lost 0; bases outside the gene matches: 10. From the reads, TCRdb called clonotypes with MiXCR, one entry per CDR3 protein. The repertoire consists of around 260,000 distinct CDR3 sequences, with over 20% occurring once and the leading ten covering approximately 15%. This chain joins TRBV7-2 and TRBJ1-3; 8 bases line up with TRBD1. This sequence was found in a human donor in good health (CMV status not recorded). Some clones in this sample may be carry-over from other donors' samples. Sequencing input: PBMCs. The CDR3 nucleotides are TGTGCCAGCAGCTTAGCCGGGACAGGATCATCCCTCTCTGGAAACACCATATATTTT. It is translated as CASSLAGTGSSLSGNTIYF.